Following are 20 T cell receptor beta chains from one sample sequenced in a study of T cell responses to AZD1222 COVID-19 vaccine. Some clones are missing from TCRdb's copy, which holds only in-frame ones; the method was immunoSEQ multiplex PCR. The sample lists some 91,000 clones, around nine tenths occurring once. The source material was peripheral blood, sampled on day 0 of AZD1222 vaccination. The origin of the receptors is an adult in good health.

This clone was counted a single time. The genes are TRBV7-2 and TRBJ2-4; the match to TRBD2 covers 10 bases. Germline lookup yields CDR1 SGHTA and CDR2 FQGNSA. The CDR3 extends over 17 amino acids. After removal of 8 bases from V and 3 bases from J, the junction contained 13 bases not matched to a gene. The CDR3 protein is CASLVAGLADDKNIQYF. The CDR3 nucleotides read TGTGCCAGCTTAGTGGCTGGACTAGCGGATGACAAAAACATTCAGTACTTC.

This chain joins TRBV7-3 and TRBJ2-1; D is perhaps TRBD1 (5 bases). The CDR3 consists of 14 residues. Per germline, CDR1 SGHTA and CDR2 FQGTGA. V was pared by 2 bases and J by 2 bases, with 7 bases between. The CDR3 sequence is CASSLSGPYNEQFF. The CDR3 DNA is TGTGCCAGCAGCTTATCAGGGCCCTACAATGAGCAGTTCTTC.

This clone came up once. V usage is TRBV6-5 and J usage is TRBJ1-5; D possibly corresponds to TRBD1 (5 bases). The CDR3 sequence is 12 residues long. Looked up from germline, CDR1 is MNHEY and CDR2 is SVGAGI. V shed 6 bases and J shed 5 bases, with 8 bases lying between them. This CDR3 reads CASRVGDQPQHF. In nucleotides, the CDR3 is TGTGCCAGCAGGGTAGGGGATCAGCCCCAGCATTTT.

This clone was counted once. The V gene is TRBV4-3, the J gene TRBJ1-5; D gene ambiguous. The V gene lost 0 bases and the J gene lost 0 bases, with 6 bases spanning the gap. The CDR3 loop spans 15 amino acids. Looked up from germline, CDR1 is LGHNA and CDR2 is YSLEER. DNA for the CDR3: TGCGCCAGCAGCCAAGAGGTCACTAGCAATCAGCCCCAGCATTTT. Translated: CASSQEVTSNQPQHF.

The V gene is TRBV25-1, the J gene TRBJ1-1; 7 bases line up with TRBD1. From germline, CDR1 is MGHDK and CDR2 SYGVNS. The J segment lost 2 bases and the V segment lost 4 bases, leaving 7 bases of the junction unmatched. CDR3 length equals 15 residues. The CDR3 DNA is TGTGCCAGCAGTGCACAAGGGACAGTAAACACTGAAGCTTTCTTT. Translation gives CASSAQGTVNTEAFF.

This clone was detected once. The V gene is TRBV27, the J gene TRBJ1-1; 8 positions agree with TRBD1. Germline V gene data show CDR1 as MNHEY and CDR2 as SMNVEV (reference sequence). The CDR3 contains 15 residues. Trimming removed 0 bases from V and 3 bases from J; junction bases left unmatched: 3. CDR3 in amino acids: CASSLSGQGYTEAFF. Here the CDR3 DNA reads TGTGCCAGCAGTTTATCAGGACAGGGTTACACTGAAGCTTTCTTT.

The chain employs TRBV27 and TRBJ1-6; D is undetermined. Per germline, CDR1 MNHEY and CDR2 SMNVEV (reference sequence). V was cut by 2 bases and J by 7 bases, with 12 bases left in between. The CDR3 has 15 amino acids. In DNA, the CDR3 is TGTGCCAGCAGTTTAAGTCCCTATGTGAATTCACCCCTCCACTTT. Its translation: CASSLSPYVNSPLHF.

The V gene is TRBV19, the J gene TRBJ1-3, with 7 bases lining up with TRBD1. The germline V gene has CDR1 LNHDA and CDR2 SQIVND (reference sequence). The CDR3 contains 14 residues. With V trimmed by 7 bases and J by 1 base, 4 bases remained unmatched. Written as DNA, the CDR3 is TGTGCCAGTACTAAGGGACAGTCTGGAAACACCATATATTTT. The encoded protein is CASTKGQSGNTIYF.

The chain combines TRBV4-2 with TRBJ2-1, with a possible D match to TRBD1 (6 bases). The germline V and J ends were trimmed by 1 base and 0 bases, with 10 bases remaining between them. Germline V gene data show CDR1 as LGHNA and CDR2 as YNFKEQ. The length of the CDR3 is 16 residues. Here the CDR3 DNA reads TGTGCCAGCAGCCAAGTGAGGGGGAGCTCCTACAATGAGCAGTTCTTC. This translates into CASSQVRGSSYNEQFF.

The chain has TRBV7-9 and TRBJ1-5; D remains ambiguous. CDR3 length equals 13 residues. Germline CDR1 SEHNR, CDR2 FQNEAQ (reference sequence). With 1 base removed from V and 1 base from J, the gap between germline ends came to 2 bases. In DNA, the CDR3 is TGTGCCAGCAGCTTAGACAGCAATCAGCCCCAGCATTTT. Residues: CASSLDSNQPQHF.

This clone was seen only once. The chain combines TRBV9 with TRBJ1-6; D unresolved. Trimming shortened V by 3 bases and J by 7 bases, and 11 bases separated the two germline ends. The germline gives CDR1 SGDLS, CDR2 YYNGEE. The CDR3 sequence is 14 residues long. CDR3 sequence: CASSALGDNSPLHF. The CDR3 region has the DNA TGTGCCAGCAGCGCTCTCGGTGACAATTCACCCCTCCACTTT.

V and J are TRBV7-2 and TRBJ2-2; D is ambiguous. The germline gives CDR1 SGHTA, CDR2 FQGNSA. CDR3 length equals 13 residues. Trimming pared 6 bases from V and 2 bases from J, leaving 7 bases between. The CDR3 coding sequence is TGTGCCAGCAGACTCCTAAACACCGGGGAGCTGTTTTTT. Translating gives CASRLLNTGELFF.

V usage is TRBV19 and J usage is TRBJ1-1, with D hard to call. CDR1 and CDR2 (germline): LNHDA, SQIVND (reference sequence). Trimming took 5 bases from V and 2 from J, leaving 15 bases between them. CDR3 size: 15 residues. As DNA, the CDR3 is TGTGCCAGTAGTGATCCGGGTCAGCTTAACACTGAAGCTTTCTTT. This encodes CASSDPGQLNTEAFF.

The chain is built from TRBV25-1 and TRBJ1-4; 12 bases are shared with TRBD1. V was clipped by 1 base and J by 7 bases; unmatched bases: 1. CDR1 and CDR2 from the germline V gene are MGHDK and SYGVNS. The CDR3 sequence is 15 residues long. CDR3 coding DNA: TGTGCCAGCAGTGAATGGGACAGGGGGCTTGAAAAACTGTTTTTT. This gives the protein CASSEWDRGLEKLFF.

This chain connects TRBV6-6 to TRBJ2-2; TRBD1 might be the D (6 bases). V was shortened by 4 bases and J by 0 bases, with 12 bases between the two germline ends. Germline CDR1 and CDR2: MNHNY and SVGAGI (reference sequence). The CDR3 is 16 amino acids. The CDR3 spells CASSFPGTTNTGELFF. The CDR3 coding sequence is TGTGCCAGCAGTTTTCCCGGGACAACGAACACCGGGGAGCTGTTTTTT.

The DNA of the CDR3 is TGTGCCAGCAGTTTAACCGGGACAAGTGGCGAGCAGTACTTC. It encodes CASSLTGTSGEQYF. V usage is TRBV6-5 and J usage is TRBJ2-7; the D gene is possibly TRBD1 (6 bases). V was shortened by 4 bases and J by 6 bases, with 16 bases between the two germline ends. The CDR3 extends over 14 amino acids. The germline V gene encodes CDR1 MNHEY and CDR2 SVGAGI.

The V and J genes are TRBV3-1 (or the pseudogene TRBV3-2) and TRBJ1-5; TRBD1 aligns across 7 bases. Germline CDR1 reads LGHDT; CDR2 reads YNNKEL (reference sequence). V shed 1 base and J 16 bases; nucleotides not matched to a gene: 10. The CDR3 runs to 13 residues. CDR3 residues: CASSQGPRDRVHF. The CDR3 region has the DNA TGTGCCAGCAGCCAAGGACCTCGCGACAGGGTTCATTTT.

The chain couples TRBV21-1 to TRBJ1-2; TRBD1, the table's D call, was not compared with the DNA. TRBV21-1 is classified as a pseudogene. This CDR3 has 16 residues. CDR3 amino acids: CASSKGDRARGGGYTF. The CDR3 nucleotides are TGTGCCAGCAGCAAAGGGGACAGGGCCCGGGGTGGTGGCTACACCTTC.

The rearrangement links TRBV7-2 to TRBJ1-1, with no clear D. The germline gives CDR1 SGHTA, CDR2 FQGNSA. The CDR3 length is 14 residues. Between the trimmed V and J ends, which lost 3 bases and 2 bases, there was a span of 10 bases. CDR3 nucleotide sequence: TGTGCCAGCAGCTTCCTAAGGGTAAACACTGAAGCTTTCTTT. Amino acids: CASSFLRVNTEAFF.

This clone qualifies as large. J is TRBJ1-6 and V is TRBV2; tentative D call: TRBD1 (5 bases). Germline CDR1 SNHLY, CDR2 FYNNEI. The germline V and J ends were trimmed by 8 bases and 7 bases, with 12 bases remaining between them. The CDR3 has 13 residues. CDR3 DNA sequence: TGTGCCAGCGCAACCGGGGGAAATTCACCCCTCCACTTT. Its protein product is CASATGGNSPLHF.